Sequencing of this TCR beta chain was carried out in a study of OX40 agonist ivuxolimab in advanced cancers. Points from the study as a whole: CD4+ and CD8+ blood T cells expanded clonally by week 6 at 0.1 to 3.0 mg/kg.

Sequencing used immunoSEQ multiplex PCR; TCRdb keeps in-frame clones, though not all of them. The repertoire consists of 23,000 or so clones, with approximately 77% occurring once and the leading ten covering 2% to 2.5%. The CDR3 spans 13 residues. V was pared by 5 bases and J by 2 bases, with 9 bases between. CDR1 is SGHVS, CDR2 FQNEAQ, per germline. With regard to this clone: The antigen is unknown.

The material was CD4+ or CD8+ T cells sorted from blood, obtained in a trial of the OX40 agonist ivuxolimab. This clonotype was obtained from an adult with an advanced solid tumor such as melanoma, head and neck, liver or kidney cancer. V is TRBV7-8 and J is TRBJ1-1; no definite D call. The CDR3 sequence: CASSRGENTEAFF. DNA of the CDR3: TGTGCCAGCAGCCGTGGGGAAAACACTGAAGCTTTCTTT.